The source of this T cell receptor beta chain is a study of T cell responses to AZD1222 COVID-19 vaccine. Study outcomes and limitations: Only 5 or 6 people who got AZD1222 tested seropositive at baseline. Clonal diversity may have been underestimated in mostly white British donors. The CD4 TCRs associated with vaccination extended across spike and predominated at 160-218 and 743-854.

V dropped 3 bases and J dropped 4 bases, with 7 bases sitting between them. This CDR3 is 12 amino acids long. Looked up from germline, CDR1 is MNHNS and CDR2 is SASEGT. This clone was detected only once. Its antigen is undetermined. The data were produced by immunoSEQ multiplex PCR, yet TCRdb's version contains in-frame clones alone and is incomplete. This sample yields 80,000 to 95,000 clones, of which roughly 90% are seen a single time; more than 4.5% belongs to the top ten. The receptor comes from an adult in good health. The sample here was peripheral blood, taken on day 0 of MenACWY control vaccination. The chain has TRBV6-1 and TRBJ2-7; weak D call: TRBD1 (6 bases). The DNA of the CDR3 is TGTGCCAGCAGTGAGAGGGGGTACGAGCAGTACTTC. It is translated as CASSERGYEQYF.